This T cell receptor beta chain was sequenced for a study of Ad26.COV2.S vaccination and SARS-CoV-2 variants. Sequenced by immunoSEQ multiplex PCR; TCRdb stores in-frame clones only, minus some. The sample has a few hundred thousand clones, under 90% seen once. V dropped 5 bases and J dropped 4 bases, with 24 bases sitting between them. Germline CDR1 is MDHEN and CDR2 is SYDVKM. The CDR3 consists of 17 residues. Treatment indicated: approximately 18 received Ad26.COV2.S at low or high dose, single or two shots; about 5 received placebo; per-sample allocation not given. Samples came from day 63 after the first vaccine or placebo injection.

This clonotype originated in a person between 18 and 65 years old who received the Ad26.COV2.S COVID-19 vaccine or a placebo. This chain joins TRBV28 and TRBJ2-7, with D maybe TRBD1 (5 bases). The sample consisted of peripheral blood, taken in a trial of Ad26.COV2.S vaccine versus placebo. CDR3 sequence reads: CASSLTGLESRLYEQYF. The CDR3, as DNA: TGTGCCAGCAGTCTCACAGGTTTGGAATCTCGTCTGTACGAGCAGTACTTC.